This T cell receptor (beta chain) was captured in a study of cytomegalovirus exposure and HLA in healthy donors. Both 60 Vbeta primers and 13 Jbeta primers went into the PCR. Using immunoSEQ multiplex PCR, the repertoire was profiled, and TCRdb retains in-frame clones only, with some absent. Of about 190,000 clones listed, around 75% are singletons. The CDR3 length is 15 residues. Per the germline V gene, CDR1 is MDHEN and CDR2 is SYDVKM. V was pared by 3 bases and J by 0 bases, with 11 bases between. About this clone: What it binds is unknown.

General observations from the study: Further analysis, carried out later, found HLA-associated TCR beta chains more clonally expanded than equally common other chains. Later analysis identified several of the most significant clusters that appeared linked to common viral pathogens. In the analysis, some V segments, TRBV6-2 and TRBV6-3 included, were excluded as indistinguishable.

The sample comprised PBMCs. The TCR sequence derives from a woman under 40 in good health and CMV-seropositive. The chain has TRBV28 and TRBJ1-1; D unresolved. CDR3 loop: CASSFHRLMNTEAFF. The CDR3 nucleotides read TGTGCCAGCAGTTTTCACCGACTTATGAACACTGAAGCTTTCTTT. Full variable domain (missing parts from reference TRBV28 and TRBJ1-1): DVKVTQSSRYLVKRTGEKVFLECVQDMDHENMFWYRQDPGLGLRLIYFSYDVKMKEKGDIPEGYSVSREKKERFSLILESASTNQTSMYLCASSFHRLMNTEAFFGQGTRLTVV.